These T cell receptor beta chains were read from a single sample in a study of tumor-infiltrating lymphocytes in oesophageal squamous cell carcinoma. TCRdb itself ran the PCR reads through MiXCR, one entry per CDR3 protein. There are approximately 10,000 distinct CDR3 sequences in the sample; 52% occur only once, and 15% to 20% lies in the top ten. Sequencing was carried out using esophageal tumor tissue. All receptors come from a female donor with esophageal squamous cell carcinoma. CDR3s include the opening cysteine and the closing phenylalanine or tryptophan. Each record gives: D gene, J gene, clone size, V gene, CDR3 DNA, CDR3 protein. The D gene is left open where the match is weak. A row's size may be missing; if present it is once, few, many or a size class.

TRBD1 TRBJ2-5 many TRBV24-1 TGTGCCACCAGTGACCCGGACCCGGGACAGGGGGCGGGAGTGGAGACCCAGTACTTC CATSDPDPGQGAGVETQYF
. TRBJ1-4 . TRBV19 TGTGCCAGTAGCCAGACCTCCAAAGGTGAAAAACTGTTTTTT CASSQTSKGEKLFF
TRBD2 TRBJ2-3 . TRBV7-3 TGTGCCAGCAGCTTAGCGGGAGTTCGAGATACGCAGTATTTT CASSLAGVRDTQYF
. TRBJ2-5 . TRBV7-1 TGTGCCAGCAGCTCCCGGCCAAGGGACAACCAAGAGACCCAGTACTTC CASSSRPRDNQETQYF
. TRBJ2-2 medium-sized TRBV6-1 TGTGCCAGCAGTTTAACGAACACCGGGGAGCTGTTTTTT CASSLTNTGELFF
TRBD2 TRBJ2-7 few TRBV7-2 TGTGCCAGCAGCTCCGGACTAGCGGGAGCGTCTATCTCCTACGAGCAGTACTTC CASSSGLAGASISYEQYF
TRBD1 TRBJ1-6 . TRBV7-2 TGTGCCAGCAGCTTTGGGACAGGGCACTCCTACGAGCAGTACTTT CASSFGTGHSYEQYF
. TRBJ1-1 many TRBV19 TGTGCCAGTCCCCCGGACATTATGAACACTGAAGCTTTCTTT CASPPDIMNTEAFF
TRBD2 TRBJ2-7 many TRBV6-1 TGTGCCAGCATAATTAGCGGGAGGGCCGGTGAGCAGTACTTC CASIISGRAGEQYF
TRBD2 TRBJ2-3 medium-sized TRBV28 TGTGCCAGCAGCCAACTAGCGGGAGGGTCTGGAGATACGCAGTATTTT CASSQLAGGSGDTQYF